The 22 T cell receptor beta chains in this list originate from one sample, sequenced in a study of blood T cell repertoires in COVID-19. Here immunoSEQ multiplex PCR was the method, and the copy in TCRdb shows in-frame clones only, minus some. The repertoire holds about 190,000 clones, with around 86% as singletons. Sequenced sample: PBMCs or T cells enriched from blood (not recorded which). The source of these receptors is a woman in her 40s in a cohort exposed to, infected with or recovered from COVID-19 (not recorded which).

As concerns this clone: The junction differs from germline at one of its ends, possibly a read error. This rearrangement joins TRBV9 to TRBJ2-7, with D possibly being TRBD2 (6 bases). The CDR3 is made up of 14 amino acids. Germline V gene data show CDR1 as SGDLS and CDR2 as YYNGEE. The CDR3: CASTSKGRPSELYF. CDR3 DNA: TGTGCCAGCACCTCAAAAGGACGGCCTAGCGAGCTGTACTTC.

V gene TRBV6-5 combines with J gene TRBJ1-6; TRBD1 matches 7 bases. Germline V lookup: CDR1 MNHEY, CDR2 SVGAGI. The CDR3 covers 15 residues. The junction had 8 bases not matched to a gene; V was cut back by 10 bases and J by 2 bases. The CDR3 region is CAIRQGWAYNSPLHF. The CDR3 nucleotides are TGTGCCATCAGACAGGGCTGGGCCTATAATTCACCCCTCCACTTT.

The chain employs TRBV18 and TRBJ1-1; unclear D gene. V was shortened by 0 bases and J by 6 bases, with 8 bases between the two germline ends. CDR1 and CDR2 (germline): KGHSH, LQKENI. There are 13 residues in the CDR3. The CDR3 sequence is CASSPPSGSEAFF. Written as DNA, the CDR3 is TGTGCCAGCTCACCACCGAGCGGGTCTGAAGCTTTCTTT. The whole variable domain, remainder taken from reference TRBV18 and TRBJ1-1, is NAGVMQNPRHLVRRRGQEARLRCSPMKGHSHVYWYRQLPEEGLKFMVYLQKENIIDESGMPKERFSAEFPKEGPSILRIQQVVRGDSAAYFCASSPPSGSEAFFGQGTRLTVV.

V gene TRBV5-1 combines with J gene TRBJ2-1; 10 positions agree with TRBD2. J gave up 9 bases and V 3 bases, and 6 bases lay outside the gene matches. CDR1 and CDR2 (germline): SGHRS, YFSETQ. The CDR3 spans 14 residues. The CDR3 reads CASSSRPSGGEQFF. The CDR3 DNA sequence: TGCGCCAGCAGCTCACGCCCTAGCGGGGGTGAGCAGTTCTTC.

The J gene is TRBJ2-2, the V gene TRBV10-2, with TRBD2 matching over 7 bases. The CDR3 spans 15 residues. The V gene's germline CDR1 is WSHSY and CDR2 SAAADI. V lost 0 bases, J lost 5 bases, and 3 bases stayed unmatched. The CDR3 sequence: CASSESASGTGELFF. In nucleotides, the CDR3 is TGCGCCAGCAGTGAGTCGGCTAGCGGTACCGGGGAGCTGTTTTTT.

This rearrangement joins TRBV11-2 to TRBJ1-1, with TRBD1 matching 11 bases. Germline CDR1 reads SGHAT; CDR2 reads FQNNGV. Trimming took 3 bases from V and 4 from J; bases not matched to a gene: 7. The CDR3 contains 16 residues. CDR3 nucleotides: TGTGCCAGCAGCTTTCGTCCCGGGACAGGGGGCACTGAAGCTTTCTTT. It encodes CASSFRPGTGGTEAFF.

The CDR3 spells CASSDKWDRVYNSPLHF. The CDR3, as DNA: TGTGCCAGCAGCGATAAATGGGACAGGGTCTATAATTCACCCCTCCACTTT. The V and J genes are TRBV2 and TRBJ1-6; TRBD1 matches at 9 bases. CDR1 and CDR2 (germline): SNHLY, FYNNEI. Trimming cost V 6 bases and J 3 bases; bases outside gene matches: 9. The CDR3 length is 17 residues. The full variable domain, its missing parts supplied by reference TRBV2 and TRBJ1-6, is EPEVTQTPSHQVTQMGQEVILRCVPISNHLYFYWYRQILGQKVEFLVSFYNNEISEKSEIFDDQFSVERPDGSNFTLKIRSTKLEDSAMYFCASSDKWDRVYNSPLHFGNGTRLTVT.

The sample holds a few counts of this clone. CDR3: CAWSMTRLHSYNEQFF. CDR3 DNA: TGTGCCTGGAGTATGACTAGGCTACACTCATACAATGAGCAGTTCTTC. The chain recombines TRBV30 with TRBJ2-1; weak D call: TRBD2 (6 bases). The CDR3 has 16 residues. The germline V gene has CDR1 GTSNPN and CDR2 SVGIG (reference sequence). V gave up 2 bases and J gave up 4 bases, with 18 bases separating them.

The chain has TRBV2 and TRBJ2-2, with D perhaps matching TRBD2 (5 bases). Germline V lookup: CDR1 SNHLY, CDR2 FYNNEI. The CDR3 length is 12 residues. V was cut by 10 bases and J by 6 bases, with 12 bases left in between. The CDR3 bases are TGTGCCACCTTAGAGGGTGCCGGGGAGCTGTTTTTT. It codes for CATLEGAGELFF.

The genes are TRBV30 and TRBJ2-3; 11 nucleotides match TRBD2. The CDR3 spans 16 residues. Per germline, CDR1 GTSNPN and CDR2 SVGIG (reference sequence). Losses at the gene ends were 1 base for V and 6 bases for J; bases not matched to a gene: 9. In DNA, the CDR3 is TGTGCCTGGAGTGGGATGAAGGTAGCGGGAGGGGATACGCAGTATTTT. Its protein product is CAWSGMKVAGGDTQYF.

The chain uses TRBV20-1 and TRBJ1-1, with D uncertain. This CDR3 region has 13 residues. Trimming pared 3 bases from V and 1 base from J, leaving 9 bases between. Germline V gene data show CDR1 as DFQATT and CDR2 as SNEGSKA (reference sequence). The CDR3 loop reads CSASWQPNTEAFF. For the CDR3, the DNA is TGCAGTGCTAGTTGGCAACCGAACACTGAAGCTTTCTTT.

The chain is built from TRBV6-5 and TRBJ2-1; TRBD1 is a possible D gene (7 bases). This CDR3 region has 13 residues. Trimming shortened V by 10 bases and J by 9 bases, and 19 bases separated the two germline ends. Germline V CDR1 and CDR2: MNHEY, SVGAGI. The CDR3 DNA follows: TGTGCCACCTCGACCAGACAGGGAGGTGAGCAGTTCTTC. Protein: CATSTRQGGEQFF.

This clone was counted between two and nine times. The V and J genes are TRBV28 and TRBJ1-1; D is ambiguous. Germline V lookup: CDR1 MDHEN, CDR2 SYDVKM. V was pared by 3 bases and J by 2 bases, with 10 bases between. The length of the CDR3 is 14 residues. The chain's CDR3 is CASSFGEVNTEAFF. The CDR3 nucleotides read TGTGCCAGCAGTTTCGGGGAGGTAAACACTGAAGCTTTCTTT.

This clone showed up just once. The chain uses TRBV3-1 (or the pseudogene TRBV3-2) and TRBJ1-1; maybe TRBD1 (6 bases). The CDR3 has 16 amino acids. V gave up 1 base and J gave up 1 base, with 13 bases separating them. Germline V lookup: CDR1 LGHDT, CDR2 YNNKEL (reference sequence). The CDR3 DNA reads TGTGCCAGCAGCCAAGTTTCCACAGGGTCGAACACTGAAGCTTTCTTT. This translates into CASSQVSTGSNTEAFF.

The genes are TRBV5-1 and TRBJ2-7, with D possibly being TRBD2 (6 bases). The CDR3 loop spans 15 amino acids. Germline lookup yields CDR1 SGHRS and CDR2 YFSETQ. V dropped 9 bases and J dropped 0 bases, with 19 bases sitting between them. The CDR3 protein is CATHHGGAISYEQYF. The CDR3 DNA reads TGCGCCACCCATCATGGCGGGGCAATCTCCTACGAGCAGTACTTC.

This chain joins TRBV11-2 and TRBJ1-2; the D gene is possibly TRBD1 (5 bases). This CDR3 comprises 14 residues. From germline, CDR1 is SGHAT and CDR2 FQNNGV. V was cut by 5 bases and J by 6 bases, with 16 bases left in between. CDR3 in DNA: TGTGCCAGCAGCCCCGGGGGGGGTGGTCATGGCTACACCTTC. Protein sequence: CASSPGGGGHGYTF.

The V call is TRBV5-5, the J call TRBJ2-7; a possible D gene is TRBD2 (6 bases). CDR1 and CDR2 from the germline V gene are SGHKS and YYEKEE (reference sequence). The CDR3 length is 14 residues. Deletions cut 4 bases from V and 3 bases from J, with 14 bases between. CDR3 protein: CASSLVAGSYEQYF. The CDR3 DNA sequence: TGTGCCAGCAGCCTTGTTGCGGGGAGCTACGAGCAGTACTTC.

This clone was seen a single time. This sequence joins TRBV27 and TRBJ2-2, with 8 bases matching TRBD1. V was pared by 3 bases and J by 7 bases, with 7 bases of the junction left unmatched. The CDR3 sequence is 15 residues long. The germline gives CDR1 MNHEY, CDR2 SMNVEV (reference sequence). In DNA form, the CDR3 reads TGTGCCAGCAGTTTTCAGGGGGCGCGGGTCGGGGAGCTGTTTTTT. Amino acid sequence: CASSFQGARVGELFF.

J is TRBJ2-2 and V is TRBV2; 9 nucleotides align to TRBD1. V shed 4 bases and J 6 bases; nucleotides not matched to a gene: 15. The germline V gene encodes CDR1 SNHLY and CDR2 FYNNEI. The CDR3 extends over 18 amino acids. The CDR3 spells CASSGDRGRGGLPGELFF. In nucleotides, the CDR3 is TGTGCCAGCAGTGGCGACAGGGGGAGGGGAGGATTACCCGGGGAGCTGTTTTTT.

This sequence joins TRBV27 and TRBJ1-1, with D unresolved. Trimming removed 6 bases at V and 6 bases at J, with 11 bases between. Germline CDR1 MNHEY, CDR2 SMNVEV (reference sequence). The CDR3 extends over 12 amino acids. CDR3 sequence (DNA): TGTGCCAGCAGCACGAGGCCCTCTGAAGCTTTCTTT. This codes for CASSTRPSEAFF.

The V call is TRBV19, the J call TRBJ1-5; possible D gene TRBD1, 6 bases. Germline CDR1 LNHDA, CDR2 SQIVND (reference sequence). The CDR3 has 15 amino acids. V was shortened by 3 bases and J by 7 bases, with 16 bases between the two germline ends. For the CDR3, the DNA is TGTGCCAGTAGTATTACGCAGGGTAGGGGGCAGCCCCAGCATTTT. As protein: CASSITQGRGQPQHF.

This chain uses TRBV6-5 with TRBJ1-3; weak D call: TRBD1 (5 bases). Per the germline V gene, CDR1 is MNHEY and CDR2 is SVGAGI. CDR3 size: 12 residues. Trimming shortened V by 11 bases and J by 10 bases, and 18 bases separated the two germline ends. CDR3 in DNA: TGTGCCGGCCGGGACTTTTCGAGGACCATATATTTT. Translation: CAGRDFSRTIYF.